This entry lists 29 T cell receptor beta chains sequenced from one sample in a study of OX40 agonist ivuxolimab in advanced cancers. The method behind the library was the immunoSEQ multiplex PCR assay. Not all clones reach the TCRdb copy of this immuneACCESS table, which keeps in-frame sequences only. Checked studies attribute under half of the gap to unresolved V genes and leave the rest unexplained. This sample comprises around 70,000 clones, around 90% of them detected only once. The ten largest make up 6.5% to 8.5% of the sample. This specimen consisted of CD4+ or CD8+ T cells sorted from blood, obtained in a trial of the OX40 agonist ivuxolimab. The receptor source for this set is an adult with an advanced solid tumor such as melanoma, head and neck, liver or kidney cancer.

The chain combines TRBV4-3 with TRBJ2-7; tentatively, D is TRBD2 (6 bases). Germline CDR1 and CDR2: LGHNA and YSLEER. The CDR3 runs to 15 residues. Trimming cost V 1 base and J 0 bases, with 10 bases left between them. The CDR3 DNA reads TGCGCCAGCAGCCAAGCGGGGGACTTCTCCTACGAGCAGTACTTC. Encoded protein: CASSQAGDFSYEQYF.

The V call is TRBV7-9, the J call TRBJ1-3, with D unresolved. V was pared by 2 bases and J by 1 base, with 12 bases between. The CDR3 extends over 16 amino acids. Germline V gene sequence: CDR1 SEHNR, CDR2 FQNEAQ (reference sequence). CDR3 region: CASSLNPPGSGNTIYF. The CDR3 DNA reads TGTGCCAGCAGCTTAAACCCCCCCGGGTCTGGAAACACCATATATTTT.

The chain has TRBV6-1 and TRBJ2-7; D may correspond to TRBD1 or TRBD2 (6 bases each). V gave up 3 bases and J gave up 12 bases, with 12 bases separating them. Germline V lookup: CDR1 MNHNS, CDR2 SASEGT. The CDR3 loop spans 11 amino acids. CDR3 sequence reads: CASSEARGGYF. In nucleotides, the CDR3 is TGTGCCAGCAGTGAGGCCAGGGGAGGGTACTTC.

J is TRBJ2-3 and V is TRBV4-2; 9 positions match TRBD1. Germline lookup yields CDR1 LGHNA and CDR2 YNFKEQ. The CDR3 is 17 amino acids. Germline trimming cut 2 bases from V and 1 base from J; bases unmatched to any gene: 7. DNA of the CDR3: TGTGCCAGCAGCCAACCCACTGACAGGGGGGGCACAGATACGCAGTATTTT. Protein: CASSQPTDRGGTDTQYF.

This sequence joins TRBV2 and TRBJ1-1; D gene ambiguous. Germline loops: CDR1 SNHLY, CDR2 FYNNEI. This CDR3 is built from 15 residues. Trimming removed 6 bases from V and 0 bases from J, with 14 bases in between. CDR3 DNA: TGTGCCAGCAGGTATCTGGCGGGCATGAACACTGAAGCTTTCTTT. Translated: CASRYLAGMNTEAFF.

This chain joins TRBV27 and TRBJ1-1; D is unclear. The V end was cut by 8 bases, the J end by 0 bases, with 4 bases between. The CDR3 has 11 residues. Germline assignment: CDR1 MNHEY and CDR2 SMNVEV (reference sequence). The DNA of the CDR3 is TGTGCCAGCGGTATGAACACTGAAGCTTTCTTT. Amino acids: CASGMNTEAFF.

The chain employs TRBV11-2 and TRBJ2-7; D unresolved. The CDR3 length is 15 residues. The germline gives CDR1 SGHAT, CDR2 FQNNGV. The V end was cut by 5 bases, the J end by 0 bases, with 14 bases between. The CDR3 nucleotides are TGTGCCAGCAGCCTGGAGTGGGCAAGCTCCTACGAGCAGTACTTC. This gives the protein CASSLEWASSYEQYF.

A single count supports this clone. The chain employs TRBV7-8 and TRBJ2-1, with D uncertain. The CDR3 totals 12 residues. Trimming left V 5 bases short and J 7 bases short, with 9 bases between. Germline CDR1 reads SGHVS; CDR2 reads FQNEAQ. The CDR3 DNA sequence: TGTGCCAGCAGCCTCCTCGTGAATGAGCAGTTCTTC. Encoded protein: CASSLLVNEQFF.

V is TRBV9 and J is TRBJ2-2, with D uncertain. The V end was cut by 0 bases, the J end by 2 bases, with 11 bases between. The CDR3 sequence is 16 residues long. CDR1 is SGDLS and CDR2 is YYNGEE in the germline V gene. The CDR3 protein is CASSVVWAENTGELFF. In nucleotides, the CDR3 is TGTGCCAGCAGCGTAGTTTGGGCGGAAAACACCGGGGAGCTGTTTTTT.

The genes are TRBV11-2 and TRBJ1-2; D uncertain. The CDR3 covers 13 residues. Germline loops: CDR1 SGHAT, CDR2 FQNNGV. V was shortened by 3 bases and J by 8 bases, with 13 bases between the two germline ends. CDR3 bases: TGTGCCAGCAGCTTGGGCAGGAGGGTAGGCTACACCTTC. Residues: CASSLGRRVGYTF.

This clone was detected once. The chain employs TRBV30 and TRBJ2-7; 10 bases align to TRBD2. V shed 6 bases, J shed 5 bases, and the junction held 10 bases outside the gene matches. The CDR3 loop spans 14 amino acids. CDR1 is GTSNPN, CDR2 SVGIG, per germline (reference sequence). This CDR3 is CACSGTSGVDEQYF. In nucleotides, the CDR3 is TGTGCCTGCTCGGGAACTAGCGGGGTGGACGAGCAGTACTTC. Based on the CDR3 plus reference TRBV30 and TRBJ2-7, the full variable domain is SQTIHQWPATLVQPVGSPLSLECTVEGTSNPNLYWYRQAAGRGLQLLFYSVGIGQISSEVPQNLSASRPQDRQFILSSKKLLLSDSGFYLCACSGTSGVDEQYFGPGTRLTVT.

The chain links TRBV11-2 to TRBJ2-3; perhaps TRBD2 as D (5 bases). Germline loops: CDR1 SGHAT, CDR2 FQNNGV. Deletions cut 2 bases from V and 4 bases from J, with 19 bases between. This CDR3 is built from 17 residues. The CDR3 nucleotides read TGTGCCAGCAGCTTAATTAGTGGAGGTGGCTGGGCAGATACGCAGTATTTT. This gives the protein CASSLISGGGWADTQYF.

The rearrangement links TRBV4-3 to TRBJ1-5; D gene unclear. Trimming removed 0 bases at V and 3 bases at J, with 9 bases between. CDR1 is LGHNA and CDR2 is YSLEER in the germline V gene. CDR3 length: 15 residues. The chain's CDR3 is CASSQDGQDNQPQHF. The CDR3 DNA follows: TGCGCCAGCAGCCAAGATGGGCAGGACAATCAGCCCCAGCATTTT.

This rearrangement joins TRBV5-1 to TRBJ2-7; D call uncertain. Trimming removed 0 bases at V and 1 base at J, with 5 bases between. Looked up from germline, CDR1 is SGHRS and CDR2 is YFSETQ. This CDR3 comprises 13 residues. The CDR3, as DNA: TGCGCCAGCAGCTTGGAGTGGTCCTACGAGCAGTACTTC. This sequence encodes CASSLEWSYEQYF.

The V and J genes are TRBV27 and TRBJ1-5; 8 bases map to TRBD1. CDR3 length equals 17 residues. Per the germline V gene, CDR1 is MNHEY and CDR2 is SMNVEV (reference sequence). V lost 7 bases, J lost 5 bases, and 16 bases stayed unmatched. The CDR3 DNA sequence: TGTGCCAGCACCTCCCTGGCGGACAGGGCCATAGATCAGCCCCAGCATTTT. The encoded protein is CASTSLADRAIDQPQHF.

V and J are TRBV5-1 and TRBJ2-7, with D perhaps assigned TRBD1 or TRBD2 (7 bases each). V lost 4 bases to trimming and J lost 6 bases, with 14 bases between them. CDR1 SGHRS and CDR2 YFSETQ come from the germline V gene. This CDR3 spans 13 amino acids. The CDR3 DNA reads TGCGCCAGCAGCCCAGGGGGGGGCGGCGAGCAGTACTTC. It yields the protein CASSPGGGGEQYF.

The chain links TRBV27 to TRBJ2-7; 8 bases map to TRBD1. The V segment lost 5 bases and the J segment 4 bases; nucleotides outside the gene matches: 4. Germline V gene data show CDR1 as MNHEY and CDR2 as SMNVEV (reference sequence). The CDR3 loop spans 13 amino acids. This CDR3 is CASSPGQVYEQYF. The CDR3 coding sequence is TGTGCCAGCAGTCCGGGACAGGTTTACGAGCAGTACTTC.

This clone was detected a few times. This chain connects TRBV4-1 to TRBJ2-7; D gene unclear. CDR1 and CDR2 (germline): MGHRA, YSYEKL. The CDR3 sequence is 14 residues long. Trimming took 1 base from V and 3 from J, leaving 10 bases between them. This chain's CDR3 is CASSQALKSYEQYF. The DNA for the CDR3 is TGCGCCAGCAGCCAAGCACTGAAAAGCTACGAGCAGTACTTC.

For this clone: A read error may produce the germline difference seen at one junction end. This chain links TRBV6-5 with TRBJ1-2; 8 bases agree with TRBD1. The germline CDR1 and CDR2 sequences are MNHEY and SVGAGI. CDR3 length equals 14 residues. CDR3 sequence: CASSYSTGVNGHTF. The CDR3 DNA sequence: TGTGCCAGCAGTTACTCGACAGGGGTTAATGGCCACACCTTC.

The CDR3 coding sequence is TGTGCCAGCAGCTTACCTGGGGGCAGCTCCTACGAGCAGTACTTC. Its translation is CASSLPGGSSYEQYF. The J gene is TRBJ2-7, the V gene TRBV11-2; possibly TRBD1 for D (6 bases). The CDR3 runs 15 residues. Deletions cut 2 bases from V and 0 bases from J, with 11 bases between. Germline-derived CDR1 and CDR2 are SGHAT and FQNNGV.

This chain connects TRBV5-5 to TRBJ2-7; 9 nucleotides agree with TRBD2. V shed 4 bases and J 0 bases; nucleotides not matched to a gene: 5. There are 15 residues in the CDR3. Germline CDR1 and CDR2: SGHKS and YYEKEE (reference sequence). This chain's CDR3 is CASSERGASSYEQYF. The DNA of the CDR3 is TGTGCCAGCAGCGAGCGGGGGGCGAGCTCCTACGAGCAGTACTTC.

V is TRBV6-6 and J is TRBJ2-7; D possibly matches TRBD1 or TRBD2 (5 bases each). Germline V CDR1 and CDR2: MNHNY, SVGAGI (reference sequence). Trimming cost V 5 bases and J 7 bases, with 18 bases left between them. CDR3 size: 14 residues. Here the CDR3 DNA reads TGTGCCAGCAGTACCCCCGGGGACCTCGGGGAGCAGTACTTC. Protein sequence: CASSTPGDLGEQYF.

The CDR3 nucleotides are TGTGCCAGCAGCGCCAGACTAGCGGGGGGCCTCGGCGAGCAGTACTTC. Residues: CASSARLAGGLGEQYF. V usage is TRBV9 and J usage is TRBJ2-7; 13 nucleotides agree with TRBD2. CDR3 size: 16 residues. Per the germline V gene, CDR1 is SGDLS and CDR2 is YYNGEE. Trimming at V came to 3 bases and at J to 6 bases, leaving 9 bases not matched to a gene.

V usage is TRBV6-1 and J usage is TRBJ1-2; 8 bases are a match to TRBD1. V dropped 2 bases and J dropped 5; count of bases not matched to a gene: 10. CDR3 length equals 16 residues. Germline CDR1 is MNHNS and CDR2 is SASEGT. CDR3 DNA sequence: TGTGCCAGCAGTGAATGGGGACAGGAAAACCTTTATGGCTACACCTTC. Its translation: CASSEWGQENLYGYTF.

CDR3 residues: CASSFAGGYGYTF. The DNA for the CDR3 is TGTGCCAGCAGCTTCGCGGGGGGCTATGGCTACACCTTC. The V gene is TRBV11-2, the J gene TRBJ1-2; D might be TRBD1 (5 bases). V was trimmed by 3 bases and J by 4 bases, leaving 9 bases between them. This CDR3 spans 13 amino acids. Germline V gene sequence: CDR1 SGHAT, CDR2 FQNNGV.

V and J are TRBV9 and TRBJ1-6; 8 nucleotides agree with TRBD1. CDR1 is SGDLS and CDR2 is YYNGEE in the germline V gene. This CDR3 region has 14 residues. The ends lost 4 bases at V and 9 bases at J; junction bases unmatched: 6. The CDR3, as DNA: TGTGCCAGCAGCTCCACAGGGGGGAGTTCACCCCTCCACTTT. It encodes CASSSTGGSSPLHF.

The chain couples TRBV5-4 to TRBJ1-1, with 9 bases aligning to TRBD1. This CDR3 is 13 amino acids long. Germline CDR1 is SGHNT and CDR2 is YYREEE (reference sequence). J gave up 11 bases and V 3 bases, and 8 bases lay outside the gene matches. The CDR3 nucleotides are TGTGCCAGCAGCTCCCGGGACAGGGAAGAGGCTTTCTTT. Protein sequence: CASSSRDREEAFF.

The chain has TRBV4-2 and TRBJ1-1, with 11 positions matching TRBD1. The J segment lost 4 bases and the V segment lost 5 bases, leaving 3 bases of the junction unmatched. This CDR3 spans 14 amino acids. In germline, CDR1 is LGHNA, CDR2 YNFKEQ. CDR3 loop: CASSVGTGGTEAFF. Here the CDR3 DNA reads TGTGCCAGCAGCGTTGGGACAGGGGGCACTGAAGCTTTCTTT.

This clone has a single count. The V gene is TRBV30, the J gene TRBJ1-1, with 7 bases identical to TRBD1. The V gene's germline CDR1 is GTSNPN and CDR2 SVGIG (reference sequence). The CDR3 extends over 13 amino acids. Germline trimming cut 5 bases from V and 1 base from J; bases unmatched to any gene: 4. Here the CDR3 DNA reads TGTGCCTGGGAGACAGGGAGGAACACTGAAGCTTTCTTT. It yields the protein CAWETGRNTEAFF.